A single sample gave rise to the 20 T cell receptor beta chains below, sequenced in a study of PD-1 blockade in classical Hodgkin lymphoma. Exposure to brentuximab vedotin varied, and each patient had relapsed following autologous stem cell transplantation. Libraries were prepared by immunoSEQ multiplex PCR; TCRdb keeps only in-frame clonotypes and omits some of them. The profile shows roughly 61,000 clones, 85% to 95% of them singletons. The sequenced sample was peripheral blood mononuclear cells (PBMCs), obtained before the second cycle of nivolumab. These receptors all stem from a human donor with classical Hodgkin lymphoma.

This chain joins TRBV7-3 and TRBJ2-7; TRBD2 matches at 8 bases. The CDR3 sequence is 19 residues long. The germline V gene encodes CDR1 SGHTA and CDR2 FQGTGA. V lost 5 bases and J lost 2; bases outside the gene matches: 20. The CDR3 protein is CASSPELLGAGEDPYEQYF. The CDR3 DNA is TGTGCCAGCAGCCCCGAATTATTGGGAGCGGGAGAGGACCCCTACGAGCAGTACTTC.

The chain uses TRBV11-2 and TRBJ2-1; maybe TRBD2 (6 bases). The germline V and J ends were trimmed by 1 base and 1 base, with 8 bases remaining between them. In germline, CDR1 is SGHAT, CDR2 FQNNGV. The CDR3 is 15 residues long. CDR3 coding DNA: TGTGCCAGCAGCTTAGGGAGGGCGTCCTACAATGAGCAGTTCTTC. This translates into CASSLGRASYNEQFF.

The chain has TRBV27 and TRBJ2-3; 10 bases are a match to TRBD1. Trimming removed 5 bases from V and 2 bases from J; junction bases left unmatched: 13. Germline lookup yields CDR1 MNHEY and CDR2 SMNVEV (reference sequence). This CDR3 is 18 amino acids long. The CDR3 DNA follows: TGTGCCAGCAGTAAAGACCCCGGGGACAGGGGATTCACAGATACGCAGTATTTT. The encoded protein is CASSKDPGDRGFTDTQYF.

In this sample, this clone turned up once. The chain combines TRBV7-2 with TRBJ2-3; perhaps D is TRBD1 or TRBD2 (5 bases each). Germline V gene sequence: CDR1 SGHTA, CDR2 FQGNSA. Trimming removed 4 bases from V and 4 bases from J, with 12 bases in between. This CDR3 has 14 residues. The CDR3 DNA sequence: TGTGCCAGCAGCTGGTACTTGGGACCAGATACGCAGTATTTT. This codes for CASSWYLGPDTQYF. Supplemented by reference TRBV7-2 and TRBJ2-3, the full variable domain reads GAGVSQSPSNKVTEKGKDVELRCDPISGHTALYWYRQSLGQGLEFLIYFQGNSAPDKSGLPSDRFSAERTGGSVSTLTIQRTQQEDSAVYLCASSWYLGPDTQYFGPGTRLTVL.

V usage is TRBV23-1 and J usage is TRBJ2-3; 9 bases agree with TRBD1. TRBV23-1 is an ORF, and what it does is uncertain. V was pared by 0 bases and J by 6 bases, with 7 bases of the junction left unmatched. The CDR3 has 16 residues. The CDR3 is CASSQSGTGKRDTQYF. The CDR3 bases are TGCGCCAGCAGTCAATCAGGGACAGGGAAGAGGGATACGCAGTATTTT.

The chain uses TRBV27 and TRBJ1-6; D is possibly TRBD1 (6 bases). This CDR3 comprises 15 residues. V dropped 4 bases and J dropped 7 bases, with 14 bases sitting between them. Germline values: CDR1 MNHEY, CDR2 SMNVEV (reference sequence). As DNA, the CDR3 is TGTGCCAGCAGTTCTCCGGACAGTAGAAATTCACCCCTCCACTTT. Protein product: CASSSPDSRNSPLHF.

The chain has TRBV6-5 and TRBJ1-5, with unresolved D. The CDR3 is 13 residues long. The germline gives CDR1 MNHEY, CDR2 SVGAGI. V dropped 10 bases and J dropped 5 bases, with 15 bases sitting between them. CDR3: CATQPPGDQPQHF. Written as DNA, the CDR3 is TGTGCCACCCAACCTCCGGGCGATCAGCCCCAGCATTTT.

The genes are TRBV6-1 and TRBJ1-3; TRBD1 matches 7 bases. The CDR3 covers 15 residues. The germline CDR1 and CDR2 sequences are MNHNS and SASEGT. V was pared by 4 bases and J by 1 base, with 4 bases of the junction left unmatched. The CDR3 here is CASSVTGVSGNTIYF. In nucleotides, the CDR3 is TGTGCCAGCAGTGTAACAGGGGTTTCTGGAAACACCATATATTTT.

This clone was counted between two and nine times. The rearrangement joins TRBV19 to TRBJ1-1; D remains ambiguous. In germline, CDR1 is LNHDA, CDR2 SQIVND (reference sequence). Trimming took off 3 bases at V and 1 base at J, with 6 bases between the two ends. This CDR3 is built from 13 residues. Here the CDR3 DNA reads TGTGCCAGTAGTATCTACGGGAACACTGAAGCTTTCTTT. It encodes CASSIYGNTEAFF.

The count of this clone is one. The chain links TRBV5-1 to TRBJ2-5, with 8 bases that match TRBD2. Germline V gene sequence: CDR1 SGHRS, CDR2 YFSETQ. Losses at the gene ends were 2 bases for V and 4 bases for J; bases not matched to a gene: 4. This CDR3 is 14 amino acids long. CDR3 loop: CASSFGTSPETQYF. The CDR3 DNA follows: TGCGCCAGCAGCTTCGGGACTAGTCCAGAGACCCAGTACTTC. Variable domain in full (rest from reference TRBV5-1 and TRBJ2-5): KAGVTQTPRYLIKTRGQQVTLSCSPISGHRSVSWYQQTPGQGLQFLFEYFSETQRNKGNFPGRFSGRQFSNSRSEMNVSTLELGDSALYLCASSFGTSPETQYFGPGTRLLVL.

V usage is TRBV6-6 and J usage is TRBJ2-1, with D possibly being TRBD1 or TRBD2 (6 bases each). The germline V gene has CDR1 MNHNY and CDR2 SVGAGI (reference sequence). V was trimmed by 5 bases and J by 9 bases, leaving 17 bases between them. The CDR3 is made up of 14 amino acids. DNA of the CDR3: TGTGCCAGCAGTCCCCGAAAGGGGGGCAGTGAGCAGTTCTTC. This translates into CASSPRKGGSEQFF.

This rearrangement joins TRBV27 to TRBJ1-1, with D possibly being TRBD1 (5 bases). Germline lookup yields CDR1 MNHEY and CDR2 SMNVEV (reference sequence). Trimming shortened V by 2 bases and J by 4 bases, and 14 bases separated the two germline ends. The CDR3 spans 15 residues. The CDR3 spells CASSLKRGTPTEAFF. DNA for the CDR3: TGTGCCAGCAGTTTAAAAAGGGGCACCCCCACTGAAGCTTTCTTT.

The V gene is TRBV14, the J gene TRBJ1-5; 8 bases are a match to TRBD1. CDR3 size: 15 residues. CDR1 is SGHDN, CDR2 FVKESK, per germline. V lost 5 bases, J lost 7 bases, and 10 bases stayed unmatched. The CDR3 DNA reads TGTGCCAGCAGCGTTATACAGGGGGTCGGACAGCCCCAGCATTTT. Residues: CASSVIQGVGQPQHF. Based on the CDR3 plus reference TRBV14 and TRBJ1-5, the full variable domain is EAGVTQFPSHSVIEKGQTVTLRCDPISGHDNLYWYRRVMGKEIKFLLHFVKESKQDESGMPNNRFLAERTGGTYSTLKVQPAELEDSGVYFCASSVIQGVGQPQHFGDGTRLSIL.

In nucleotides, the CDR3 is TGTGCCAGCTCACCACCTGGCGGGACTGTTCGTGAAAAACTGTTTTTT. It codes for CASSPPGGTVREKLFF. The chain carries TRBV18 and TRBJ1-4; the D gene is possibly TRBD1 (5 bases). V was cut by 0 bases and J by 7 bases, with 15 bases left in between. Germline V CDR1 and CDR2: KGHSH, LQKENI. The CDR3 spans 16 residues.

V and J are TRBV28 and TRBJ2-7; 9 bases align to TRBD2. Germline CDR1 reads MDHEN; CDR2 reads SYDVKM. The length of the CDR3 is 16 residues. The junction had 15 bases not matched to a gene; V was cut back by 6 bases and J by 6 bases. In DNA, the CDR3 is TGTGCCAGCAGCTCCTCCCCGGGACTAGCAGGGGTCGAGCAGTACTTC. This gives the protein CASSSSPGLAGVEQYF.

This chain uses TRBV19 with TRBJ1-2; 12 nucleotides agree with TRBD1. This CDR3 has 16 residues. Germline CDR1 and CDR2: LNHDA and SQIVND (reference sequence). Germline trimming cut 6 bases from V and 5 bases from J; bases unmatched to any gene: 10. Here the CDR3 DNA reads TGTGCCAGTAGATTGGGGACAGGGGGCACGGGGTATGGCTACACCTTC. Translated, it gives CASRLGTGGTGYGYTF.

For the CDR3, the DNA is TGTGCCAGCAGCGTAACGGTCCTAAGAGAGCAGTACTTC. This encodes CASSVTVLREQYF. J is TRBJ2-7 and V is TRBV7-2; D is uncertain. The CDR3 sequence is 13 residues long. V was pared by 5 bases and J by 7 bases, with 15 bases between. The germline V gene has CDR1 SGHTA and CDR2 FQGNSA. The full variable domain, rest sourced from reference TRBV7-2 and TRBJ2-7, is GAGVSQSPSNKVTEKGKDVELRCDPISGHTALYWYRQSLGQGLEFLIYFQGNSAPDKSGLPSDRFSAERTGGSVSTLTIQRTQQEDSAVYLCASSVTVLREQYFGPGTRLTVT.

J is TRBJ2-1 and V is TRBV12-5; TRBD2 agrees at 10 bases. Germline V lookup: CDR1 LGHNT, CDR2 FRNRAP. The CDR3 runs to 20 residues. Trimming removed 5 bases from V and 8 bases from J; junction bases left unmatched: 24. The CDR3 DNA follows: TGTGCTAGTGGTCCACGTCCCGGACTAGCGGTCAGTGCCGGGGGGGATGAGCAGTTCTTC. Its protein is CASGPRPGLAVSAGGDEQFF.

A single count supports this clone. The chain is built from TRBV7-3 and TRBJ2-1, with D tentatively TRBD2 (7 bases). Germline V gives CDR1 SGHTA, CDR2 FQGTGA. V lost 2 bases, J lost 0 bases, and 17 bases lay in between. The CDR3 runs 18 residues. CDR3 in DNA: TGTGCCAGCAGCTTAGGAATCGGGGGGCCTAGCTCCTACAATGAGCAGTTCTTC. Its protein product is CASSLGIGGPSSYNEQFF.

This rearrangement joins TRBV4-1 to TRBJ1-5, with a possible D match to TRBD1 (5 bases). Germline V gives CDR1 MGHRA, CDR2 YSYEKL. This CDR3 has 15 amino acids. V lost 0 bases to trimming and J lost 5 bases, with 11 bases between them. The CDR3 region has the DNA TGCGCCAGCAGCCAAGATGATAGGGACTATCAGCCCCAGCATTTT. Residues: CASSQDDRDYQPQHF.